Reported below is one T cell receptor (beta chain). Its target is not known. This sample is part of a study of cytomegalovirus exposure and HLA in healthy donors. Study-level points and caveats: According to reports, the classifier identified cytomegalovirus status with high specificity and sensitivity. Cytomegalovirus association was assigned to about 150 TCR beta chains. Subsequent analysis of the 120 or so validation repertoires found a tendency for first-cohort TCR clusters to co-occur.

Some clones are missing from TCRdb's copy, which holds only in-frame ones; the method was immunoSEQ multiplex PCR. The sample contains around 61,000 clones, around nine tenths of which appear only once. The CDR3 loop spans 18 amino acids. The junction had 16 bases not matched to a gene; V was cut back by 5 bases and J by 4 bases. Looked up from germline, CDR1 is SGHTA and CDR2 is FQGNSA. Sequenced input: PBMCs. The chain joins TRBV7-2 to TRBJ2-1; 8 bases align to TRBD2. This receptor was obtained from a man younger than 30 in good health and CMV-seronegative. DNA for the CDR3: TGTGCCAGCAGCCCAAGGGGGAACTTACTAGCGGATTACAATGAGCAGTTCTTC. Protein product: CASSPRGNLLADYNEQFF. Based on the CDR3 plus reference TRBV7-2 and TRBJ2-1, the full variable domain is GAGVSQSPSNKVTEKGKDVELRCDPISGHTALYWYRQSLGQGLEFLIYFQGNSAPDKSGLPSDRFSAERTGGSVSTLTIQRTQQEDSAVYLCASSPRGNLLADYNEQFFGPGTRLTVL.